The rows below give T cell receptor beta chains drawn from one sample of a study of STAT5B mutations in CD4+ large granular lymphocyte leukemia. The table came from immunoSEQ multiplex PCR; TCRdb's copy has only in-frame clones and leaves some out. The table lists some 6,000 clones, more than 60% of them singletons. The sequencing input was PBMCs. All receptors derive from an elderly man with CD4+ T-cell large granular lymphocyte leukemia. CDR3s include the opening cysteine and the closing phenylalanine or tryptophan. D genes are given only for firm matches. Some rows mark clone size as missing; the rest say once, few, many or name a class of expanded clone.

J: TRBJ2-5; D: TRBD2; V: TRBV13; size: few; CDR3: CASSFAAGGDQYF; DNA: TGTGCCAGCAGCTTCGCGGCGGGAGGGGACCAGTACTTC
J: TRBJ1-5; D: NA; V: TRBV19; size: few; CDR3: CASSIGGSQPQHF; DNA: TGTGCCAGTAGTATTGGGGGTAGTCAGCCCCAGCATTTT
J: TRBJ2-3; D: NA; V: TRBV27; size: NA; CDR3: CASSFAYATDTQYF; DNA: TGTGCCAGCAGTTTCGCCTATGCGACAGATACGCAGTATTTT
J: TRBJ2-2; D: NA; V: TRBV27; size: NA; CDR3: CASSQPAGVGRAGELFF; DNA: TGTGCCAGCAGTCAACCCGCAGGGGTGGGCCGCGCCGGGGAGCTGTTTTTT
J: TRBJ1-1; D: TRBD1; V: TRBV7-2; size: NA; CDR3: CASSNQDRGNTEAFF; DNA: TGTGCCAGCAGCAACCAAGACAGGGGGAACACTGAAGCTTTCTTT
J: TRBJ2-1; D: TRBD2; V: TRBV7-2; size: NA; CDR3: CASSLRGGSYNEQFF; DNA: TGTGCCAGCAGCTTACGCGGGGGCTCCTACAATGAGCAGTTCTTC
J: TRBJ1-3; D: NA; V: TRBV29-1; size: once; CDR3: CSAEEGIAGNTIYF; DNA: TGCAGCGCTGAGGAAGGGATTGCCGGAAACACCATATATTTT
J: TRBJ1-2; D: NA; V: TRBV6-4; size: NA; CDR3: CASNPRGGAGAYYGYTF; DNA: TGTGCCAGCAACCCTCGGGGTGGTGCAGGAGCTTACTATGGCTACACCTTC
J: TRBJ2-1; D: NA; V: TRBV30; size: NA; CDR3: CAWSVLGTGNEQFF; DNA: TGTGCCTGGAGTGTACTTGGGACCGGGAATGAGCAGTTCTTC
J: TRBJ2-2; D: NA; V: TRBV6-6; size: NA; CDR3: CASSYFGGELFF; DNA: TGTGCCAGCAGTTACTTCGGCGGGGAGCTGTTTTTT
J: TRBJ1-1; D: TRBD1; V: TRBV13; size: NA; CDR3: CASSSNGGQGPEAFF; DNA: TGTGCCAGCAGCTCGAATGGCGGACAGGGGCCTGAAGCTTTCTTT
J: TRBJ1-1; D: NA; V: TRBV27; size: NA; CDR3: CASSLSVSSYTEAFF; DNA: TGTGCCAGCAGTTTATCTGTCAGTTCCTACACTGAAGCTTTCTTT
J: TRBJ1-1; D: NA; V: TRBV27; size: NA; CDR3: CASSLSRGNTEAFF; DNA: TGTGCCAGCAGTTTATCTCGGGGGAACACTGAAGCTTTCTTT
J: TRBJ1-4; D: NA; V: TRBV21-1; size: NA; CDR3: CASSTTAFNEKLFF; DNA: TGTGCCAGCAGCACGACAGCCTTTAATGAAAAACTGTTTTTT
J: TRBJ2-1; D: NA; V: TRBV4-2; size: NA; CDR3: CASSQTGPEGTHNEQFF; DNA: TGTGCCAGCAGCCAAACCGGGCCAGAGGGAACCCACAATGAGCAGTTCTTC
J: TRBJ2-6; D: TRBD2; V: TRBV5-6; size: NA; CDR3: CASTPWAGAGANVLTF; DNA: TGTGCCAGCACGCCTTGGGCGGGGGCTGGGGCCAACGTCCTGACTTTC
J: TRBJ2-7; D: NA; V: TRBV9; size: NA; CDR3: CASSVDRGGEEQYF; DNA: TGTGCCAGCAGCGTAGACAGGGGGGGGGAAGAGCAGTACTTC
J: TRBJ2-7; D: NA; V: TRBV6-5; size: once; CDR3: CASRSLGLTYEQYF; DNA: TGTGCCAGCAGAAGTTTAGGGTTAACCTACGAGCAGTACTTC
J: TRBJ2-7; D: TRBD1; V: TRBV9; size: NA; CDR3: CASSEGAVTYEQYF; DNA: TGTGCCAGCAGCGAGGGGGCCGTTACCTACGAGCAGTACTTC
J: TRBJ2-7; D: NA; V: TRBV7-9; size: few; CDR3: CASSTLIGPSSEQYF; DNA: TGTGCCAGCAGCACCCTCATAGGCCCTTCCTCCGAGCAGTACTTC
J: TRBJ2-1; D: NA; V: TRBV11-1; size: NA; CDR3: CASKRVENSYNEQFF; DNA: TGTGCTTCTAAGCGGGTTGAGAACTCCTACAATGAGCAGTTCTTC
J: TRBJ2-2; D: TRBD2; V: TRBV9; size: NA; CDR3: CASSVSRSGRNTGELFF; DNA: TGTGCCAGCAGCGTAAGTCGAAGCGGGAGGAACACCGGGGAGCTGTTTTTT
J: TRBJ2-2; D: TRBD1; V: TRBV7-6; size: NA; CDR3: CASSLGTANTGELFF; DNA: TGTGCCAGCAGCCTAGGGACAGCGAACACCGGGGAGCTGTTTTTT
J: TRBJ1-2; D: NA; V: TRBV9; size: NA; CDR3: CASSVSSTGYTF; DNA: TGTGCCAGCAGCGTAAGCAGTACGGGCTACACCTTC
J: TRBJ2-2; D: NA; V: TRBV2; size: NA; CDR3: CASCYGGPGELFF; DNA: TGTGCCAGCTGTTACGGGGGCCCCGGGGAGCTGTTTTTT
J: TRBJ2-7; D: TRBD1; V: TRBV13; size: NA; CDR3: CASSMGQSFYEQYF; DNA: TGTGCCAGCAGCATGGGACAGTCATTCTACGAGCAGTACTTC
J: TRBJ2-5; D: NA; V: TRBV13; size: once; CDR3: CASSPVRGHPHQETQYF; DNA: TGTGCCAGCAGCCCAGTCCGGGGCCATCCTCATCAAGAGACCCAGTACTTC
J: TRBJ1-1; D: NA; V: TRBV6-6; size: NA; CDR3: CASSYSGTPGTEAFF; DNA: TGTGCCAGCAGTTACTCTGGGACCCCGGGGACTGAAGCTTTCTTT
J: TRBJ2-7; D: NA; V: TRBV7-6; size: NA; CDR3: CASSLEERTEQYF; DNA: TGTGCCAGCAGCTTAGAAGAGCGGACCGAGCAGTACTTC
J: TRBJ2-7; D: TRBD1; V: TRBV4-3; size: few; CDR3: CASSQDRPRQGTYEQYF; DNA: TGCGCCAGCAGCCAAGATCGGCCGAGACAGGGAACCTACGAGCAGTACTTC
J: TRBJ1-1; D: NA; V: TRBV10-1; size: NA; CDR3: CASSESLGENTEAFF; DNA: TGCGCCAGCAGTGAGTCCCTCGGAGAGAACACTGAAGCTTTCTTT
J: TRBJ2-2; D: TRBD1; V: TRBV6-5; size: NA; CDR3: CASSYYRGAHTGELFF; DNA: TGTGCCAGCAGTTACTACAGGGGAGCCCACACCGGGGAGCTGTTTTTT
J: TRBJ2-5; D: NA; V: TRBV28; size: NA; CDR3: CASSLGRGGSEETQYF; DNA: TGTGCCAGCAGTTTAGGACGTGGGGGTTCAGAAGAGACCCAGTACTTC
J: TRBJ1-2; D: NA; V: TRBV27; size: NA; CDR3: CASRGRDGLGGYTF; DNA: TGTGCCAGCAGGGGTAGGGACGGTCTGGGTGGCTACACCTTC
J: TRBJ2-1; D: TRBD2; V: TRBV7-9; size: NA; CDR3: CASNGLAGGYYNEQFF; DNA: TGTGCCAGCAATGGGTTAGCGGGGGGCTACTACAATGAGCAGTTCTTC
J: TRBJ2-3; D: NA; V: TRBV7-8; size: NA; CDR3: CASSLGTSLYTDTQYF; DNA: TGTGCCAGCAGCTTAGGCACCTCCTTGTACACAGATACGCAGTATTTT
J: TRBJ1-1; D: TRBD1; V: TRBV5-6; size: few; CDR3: CASSYWDRMNTEAFF; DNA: TGTGCCAGCAGCTACTGGGACAGAATGAACACTGAAGCTTTCTTT